What follows are 24 T cell receptor beta chains derived from one specimen sequenced in a study of cytomegalovirus exposure and HLA in healthy donors. It was with 60 Vbeta and 13 Jbeta primers that the PCR ran. Data came from immunoSEQ multiplex PCR; TCRdb stores just in-frame clones and leaves some out. Of over 50,000 clones detected, approximately 72% appear once; the ten largest clones hold roughly 51%. The sample was PBMCs. The receptor set was obtained from a man between 45 and 60 years old in good health and CMV-seropositive.

J is TRBJ2-1 and V is TRBV11-2, with 9 bases lining up with TRBD2. The trim removed 5 bases at V and 11 bases at J, leaving 13 bases unmatched. The germline CDR1 and CDR2 sequences are SGHAT and FQNNGV. The CDR3 consists of 15 residues. The CDR3 loop reads CASSPWAGGPSKQFF. The DNA for the CDR3 is TGTGCCAGCAGCCCTTGGGCGGGAGGGCCAAGTAAGCAGTTCTTC.

The rearrangement links TRBV19 to TRBJ1-5, with no clear D. The V gene lost 9 bases and the J gene lost 7 bases, with 16 bases spanning the gap. The CDR3 spans 13 residues. The V gene's germline CDR1 is LNHDA and CDR2 SQIVND (reference sequence). The CDR3 DNA sequence: TGTGCCAGCCACAAAACCGGGGTACAGCCCCAGCATTTT. Protein product: CASHKTGVQPQHF.

This chain connects TRBV6-5 to TRBJ2-3; D is unclear. V was shortened by 0 bases and J by 4 bases, with 14 bases between the two germline ends. The V gene's germline CDR1 is MNHEY and CDR2 SVGAGI. CDR3 length equals 16 residues. CDR3 protein: CASSYSTTPTADTQYF. The CDR3 coding sequence is TGTGCCAGCAGTTACTCAACGACACCCACGGCAGATACGCAGTATTTT.

This chain joins TRBV6-6 and TRBJ2-1; 8 positions agree with TRBD2. CDR1 and CDR2 (germline): MNHNY, SVGAGI (reference sequence). J gave up 5 bases and V 8 bases, and 8 bases lay outside the gene matches. CDR3 length: 14 amino acids. The CDR3 DNA follows: TGTGCCAGCCGACGGGGGGGAGAAAACAATGAGCAGTTCTTC. Translating it yields CASRRGGENNEQFF.

As for this clone: This sample also contains other DNA sequences that code for the same CDR3. J is TRBJ2-7 and V is TRBV11-3, with 9 bases matching TRBD1. J lost 2 bases, V lost 4 bases, and 6 bases had no gene match. The CDR3 contains 15 residues. The V gene's germline CDR1 is SGHNT and CDR2 YENEEA. The CDR3 DNA is TGTGCCAGCAGCTCCCGGGACAGGGTTCCCTACGAGCAGTACTTC. Protein: CASSSRDRVPYEQYF.

This chain links TRBV5-5 with TRBJ2-2, with D possibly matching TRBD1 (6 bases). The CDR3 extends over 15 amino acids. With 4 bases removed from V and 6 bases from J, the gap between germline ends came to 16 bases. The germline gives CDR1 SGHKS, CDR2 YYEKEE (reference sequence). This CDR3 reads CASSETNRVPGELFF. The CDR3 DNA reads TGTGCCAGCAGCGAAACCAACAGGGTACCCGGGGAGCTGTTTTTT.

The chain recombines TRBV4-1 with TRBJ1-2, with 9 positions matching TRBD1. CDR3 length: 18 residues. V was clipped by 1 base and J by 7 bases; unmatched bases: 16. CDR1 and CDR2 (germline): MGHRA, YSYEKL. The CDR3 loop is CASSQVILRTGESGGYTF. The DNA for the CDR3 is TGCGCCAGCAGCCAAGTTATTCTTCGGACAGGGGAGAGCGGTGGCTACACCTTC.

The rearrangement joins TRBV5-8 to TRBJ1-1; D is perhaps TRBD1 (6 bases). The CDR3 extends over 15 amino acids. The germline CDR1 and CDR2 sequences are SGHTS and YDEGEE. V was clipped by 4 bases and J by 1 base, with 14 bases between them. The CDR3 loop is CASSPRQVKNTEAFF. The CDR3 DNA is TGTGCCAGCAGCCCCCGACAGGTCAAGAACACTGAAGCTTTCTTT.

In the case of this clone: This CDR3 fails to terminate in the conserved phenylalanine or tryptophan, so it likely reflects a read error. This sequence joins TRBV2 and TRBJ1-2; no clear D gene. The CDR3 extends over 14 amino acids. V was pared by 4 bases and J by 3 bases, with 12 bases between. Germline loops: CDR1 SNHLY, CDR2 FYNNEI. DNA for the CDR3: TGTGCCAGCAGTGTAGCGGCGGATTACTATGGCTACACCTTG. Translation gives CASSVAADYYGYTL.

This clone came up a few times. The V and J genes are TRBV19 and TRBJ1-1; 7 positions agree with TRBD1. Germline CDR1 LNHDA, CDR2 SQIVND (reference sequence). The CDR3 is 14 amino acids. J gave up 1 base and V 5 bases, and 4 bases lay outside the gene matches. The CDR3: CASSFRTGNTEAFF. The CDR3 DNA sequence: TGTGCCAGTAGTTTTCGGACAGGGAACACTGAAGCTTTCTTT. Variable domain in full (rest from reference TRBV19 and TRBJ1-1): DGGITQSPKYLFRKEGQNVTLSCEQNLNHDAMYWYRQDPGQGLRLIYYSQIVNDFQKGDIAEGYSVSREKKESFPLTVTSAQKNPTAFYLCASSFRTGNTEAFFGQGTRLTVV.

The chain carries TRBV18 and TRBJ2-5; D uncertain. Looked up from germline, CDR1 is KGHSH and CDR2 is LQKENI. CDR3 length: 12 amino acids. Trimming cost V 0 bases and J 5 bases, with 4 bases left between them. The CDR3 coding sequence is TGTGCCAGCTCACCACCTTCGGAGACCCAGTACTTC. Protein product: CASSPPSETQYF.

The genes are TRBV5-4 and TRBJ2-7; 8 positions match TRBD1. Germline V gives CDR1 SGHNT, CDR2 YYREEE (reference sequence). The CDR3 totals 15 residues. The trim removed 4 bases at V and 0 bases at J, leaving 6 bases unmatched. CDR3 sequence (DNA): TGTGCCAGCAGCACCGACAGGGGAGGCTCCTACGAGCAGTACTTC. Amino acids: CASSTDRGGSYEQYF.

CDR3 amino acids: CASSLVDRVNTEAFF. The CDR3 coding sequence is TGTGCCAGCAGCTTAGTGGACAGGGTAAACACTGAAGCTTTCTTT. V and J are TRBV7-9 and TRBJ1-1, with 8 nucleotides matching TRBD1. Germline CDR1 reads SEHNR; CDR2 reads FQNEAQ (reference sequence). The CDR3 covers 15 residues. After removal of 1 base from V and 2 bases from J, the junction contained 3 bases not matched to a gene.

As for this clone: The junction and the germline gene differ at one end; a read error may be behind it. This chain uses TRBV29-1 with TRBJ1-1, with D possibly being TRBD1 (5 bases). CDR1 is SQVTM, CDR2 ANQGSEA, per germline. The CDR3 has 13 residues. This CDR3 reads CSVDRVLNTEDFF. The DNA of the CDR3 is TGCAGCGTAGACAGAGTACTGAACACTGAAGATTTCTTT.

This clone was observed a few times. This sequence joins TRBV11-2 and TRBJ1-1, with a possible D match to TRBD1 (5 bases). The CDR3 is made up of 14 amino acids. The ends were cut back, 7 bases at V and 1 base at J, with 13 bases in the middle. CDR1 is SGHAT, CDR2 FQNNGV, per germline. The CDR3 DNA sequence: TGTGCCAGCACCTTGGGGCAGAGGAACACTGAAGCTTTCTTT. It specifies CASTLGQRNTEAFF.

CDR3 coding DNA: TGTGCCAGCAGCGGAGGCTGGCGGGGGAGAAGCGGGGGGTACAATGAGCAGTTCTTC. Its translation is CASSGGWRGRSGGYNEQFF. V gene TRBV9 combines with J gene TRBJ2-1, with 9 bases matching TRBD2. The V gene's germline CDR1 is SGDLS and CDR2 YYNGEE. CDR3 length: 19 residues. The V and J ends lost 3 bases and 4 bases, in that order; junction bases with no gene match: 17.

The rearrangement links TRBV7-3 to TRBJ2-1; 10 nucleotides agree with TRBD2. Trimming cost V 2 bases and J 7 bases; bases outside gene matches: 14. CDR1 SGHTA and CDR2 FQGTGA come from the germline V gene. The length of the CDR3 is 18 residues. The CDR3 DNA reads TGTGCCAGCAGCTTAGGGCGAGCGGGGGGGCCCCGAGGGAATGAGCAGTTCTTC. This codes for CASSLGRAGGPRGNEQFF.

The V gene is TRBV19, the J gene TRBJ1-5; 9 nucleotides line up with TRBD1. J was trimmed by 4 bases and V by 7 bases; bases with no gene match: 8. The CDR3 is 15 amino acids. CDR1 is LNHDA and CDR2 is SQIVND in the germline V gene (reference sequence). CDR3 protein: CASNSGQGGNQPQHF. The CDR3 coding sequence is TGTGCCAGTAACTCGGGACAGGGTGGAAATCAGCCCCAGCATTTT.

In its sample, this clone was seen once. This chain connects TRBV7-2 to TRBJ2-7; TRBD1 matches at 7 bases. The CDR3 loop spans 13 amino acids. The V gene's germline CDR1 is SGHTA and CDR2 FQGNSA. V was pared by 3 bases and J by 6 bases, with 5 bases of the junction left unmatched. The CDR3: CASSFRQGAEQYF. The CDR3 DNA reads as TGTGCCAGCAGCTTTAGACAGGGCGCCGAGCAGTACTTC.

The chain is built from TRBV6-5 and TRBJ2-5; 8 positions match TRBD2. The V gene end was trimmed by 4 bases and the J gene end by 9 bases; junction bases not matched to a gene: 7. The germline CDR1 and CDR2 sequences are MNHEY and SVGAGI. The CDR3 is made up of 13 amino acids. The CDR3 coding sequence is TGTGCCAGCAGTTCCTTAGCGGGGTTAGCCCAGTACTTC. Protein sequence: CASSSLAGLAQYF.

Worth noting for this clone: A junction boundary mismatches the germline segment, possibly from a read error. This chain connects TRBV5-1 to TRBJ2-1; 11 bases are a match to TRBD2. Germline V gene sequence: CDR1 SGHRS, CDR2 YFSETQ. This CDR3 spans 17 amino acids. DNA of the CDR3: TGCGTCAGCAGCTTTAGCAAGACTAGCGGGGACTACAATGAGCAGTTCTTC. This encodes CVSSFSKTSGDYNEQFF.

The chain couples TRBV18 to TRBJ2-3, with 7 bases identical to TRBD1. The CDR3 contains 13 residues. In germline, CDR1 is KGHSH, CDR2 LQKENI. V trimming: 4 bases; J trimming: 5 bases; junction bases outside the gene matches: 3. The CDR3 DNA reads TGTGCCAGCTCACGAGGGACAGTAGATACGCAGTATTTT. Translation: CASSRGTVDTQYF.

The J gene is TRBJ1-2, the V gene TRBV7-6, with D perhaps matching TRBD1 (6 bases). The CDR3 is 13 amino acids. V shed 2 bases and J shed 6 bases, with 10 bases lying between them. Germline V gene lookup returns CDR1 SGHVS and CDR2 FNYEAQ. DNA for the CDR3: TGTGCCAGCAGCTTATCCAGGGGAGATGGCTACACCTTC. This encodes CASSLSRGDGYTF.

There are a few counts of this clone. One junction end disagrees with the germline gene, perhaps due to a read error. The chain couples TRBV28 to TRBJ2-1; D is uncertain. Germline V gives CDR1 MDHEN, CDR2 SYDVKM. This CDR3 has 17 residues. The CDR3 nucleotides read TGTGCCAGCAGTTTGGCGCCCATAGACGGGTATTACAATGCGCAGTTCTTC. The encoded protein is CASSLAPIDGYYNAQFF.